This T cell receptor (beta chain) was retrieved from a study of blood T cell repertoires in COVID-19. Across the whole study: The study drew acute and convalescent COVID-19 samples from the United States, Italy and Spain. PBMCs, B-cell-depleted T cells, or T cells provided the cDNA or gDNA that made up the material.

Libraries were prepared by immunoSEQ multiplex PCR; TCRdb keeps only in-frame clonotypes and omits some of them. The sample includes nearly 250,000 clones, approximately 82% of them seen just once. The table lists this clone with a count of one. CDR3 length equals 14 residues. Germline-derived CDR1 and CDR2 are MGHRA and YSYEKL. Trimming removed 2 bases at V and 0 bases at J, with 8 bases between. This clonotype was obtained from a woman over 75 with acute or convalescent COVID-19. Material for sequencing was peripheral blood. V and J are TRBV4-1 and TRBJ2-7; D ambiguous. In DNA form, the CDR3 reads TGCGCCAGCAGCCAACCCCTAGACTCCTACGAGCAGTACTTC. This translates into CASSQPLDSYEQYF.